Listed below are T cell receptor beta chains from one sample, sequenced in a study of blood T cell repertoires in COVID-19. TCRdb's copy holds only in-frame clones and misses some; the assay was immunoSEQ multiplex PCR. Among hundreds of thousands of clones, roughly 91% were seen once, and the ten largest hold roughly 2%. Sequenced: PBMCs or T cells enriched from blood (not recorded which). Source of these receptors: an older woman in a cohort exposed to, infected with or recovered from COVID-19 (not recorded which). Each CDR3 is given with its conserved first and last residue.

cdr3_length	j_call	v_call	cdr3_aa
16	TRBJ2-7	TRBV5-1	CASSFYELGGPYEQYF
11	TRBJ1-4	TRBV7-3	CASGRREKLFF
16	TRBJ2-3	TRBV11-2	CASSLSGRPSTDTQYF
11	TRBJ1-1	TRBV12-3/TRBV12-4	CASSPQGMAFF
15	TRBJ2-3	TRBV9	CASSVDGGGPDTQYF
13	TRBJ2-7	TRBV4-1	CASSHLTGPEQYF
17	TRBJ1-1	TRBV5-4	CASSPAGRSTVHTEAFF
12	TRBJ1-2	TRBV6-5	CASSYGPYGYTF
14	TRBJ1-1	TRBV6-2/TRBV6-3	CASSAQRQNTEAFF
14	TRBJ2-7	TRBV18	CASSPPTGTYEQYF
15	TRBJ2-1	TRBV18	CASSPWDTRYNEQFF
17	TRBJ2-1	TRBV4-1	CASSRGGTSGRSNEQFF
12	TRBJ1-1	TRBV12-3/TRBV12-4	CASRNMNTEAFF
15	TRBJ2-1	TRBV19	CASSIRLFTGNEQFF
14	TRBJ1-5	TRBV4-1	CASSQSYSNQPQHF
15	TRBJ2-7	TRBV5-4	CASSSRQGGNNEQYF
11	TRBJ2-7	TRBV29-1	CSVSLSYEQYF
16	TRBJ2-2	TRBV7-2	CASSLGSSGTTGELFF
15	TRBJ1-6	TRBV9	CASSAPTGINSPLHF
16	TRBJ2-2	TRBV28	CASSSLRGSDTGELFF